Listed below are T cell receptor beta chains from one sample, sequenced in a study of T cell repertoires in cytomegalovirus infection. Using its own MiXCR run on the reads, TCRdb lists one record per CDR3 protein. Among about 200,000 distinct CDR3 sequences, 8% to 10% were seen once, and the ten largest hold about 4.2%. The specimen was PBMCs. These receptors all stem from a human donor in good health (CMV status not recorded). Some clones in this sample may be carry-over from other donors' samples. CDR3s include the opening cysteine and the closing phenylalanine or tryptophan. The order of the fields is CDR3 DNA, CDR3 protein, V gene, J gene, D gene, clone size. The D gene is left open where the match is weak. The size entry is marked missing in some rows and otherwise reads once, few, many or a size class.

CDR3 DNA: TGTGCCAGCAAGGGAATAGGGATGAACACTGAAGCTTTCTTT
CDR3 protein: CASKGIGMNTEAFF
V gene: TRBV28
J gene: TRBJ1-1
D gene: NA
clone size: many

CDR3 DNA: TGCAGTGCTAGAGATTCCGCGGGAGTCAGGAATGAGCAGTTCTTC
CDR3 protein: CSARDSAGVRNEQFF
V gene: TRBV20-1
J gene: TRBJ2-1
D gene: TRBD2
clone size: few

CDR3 DNA: TGTGCCAGCAGTAGGGGACAGTATTCGGTCCAGTACTTC
CDR3 protein: CASSRGQYSVQYF
V gene: TRBV6-5
J gene: TRBJ2-5
D gene: TRBD1
clone size: few

CDR3 DNA: TGTGCCAGCAGCTTAGCGCAGGGGAGCACAGATACGCAGTATTTT
CDR3 protein: CASSLAQGSTDTQYF
V gene: TRBV7-8
J gene: TRBJ2-3
D gene: NA
clone size: many

CDR3 DNA: TGTGCCAGTGACAGGGGAAACAATGAGCAGTTCTTC
CDR3 protein: CASDRGNNEQFF
V gene: TRBV19
J gene: TRBJ2-1
D gene: TRBD1
clone size: NA

CDR3 DNA: TGTGCCAGCAGCTTCGGTCCTGCCGGAAACACCATATATTTT
CDR3 protein: CASSFGPAGNTIYF
V gene: TRBV7-2
J gene: TRBJ1-3
D gene: NA
clone size: many

CDR3 DNA: TGTGCCAGCAGCTTGGTAGCGGGGCGCTCGACTCTCACAGATACGCAGTATTTT
CDR3 protein: CASSLVAGRSTLTDTQYF
V gene: TRBV7-2
J gene: TRBJ2-3
D gene: TRBD2
clone size: many

CDR3 DNA: TGCGCCAGCAGCGCCCCCGGGACAAGCTCCTACGAGCAGTACTTC
CDR3 protein: CASSAPGTSSYEQYF
V gene: TRBV5-1
J gene: TRBJ2-7
D gene: NA
clone size: few

CDR3 DNA: TGTGCCACCAGCCAGCCTTCTAGGGACCAGCCCCAGCATTTT
CDR3 protein: CATSQPSRDQPQHF
V gene: TRBV15
J gene: TRBJ1-5
D gene: NA
clone size: many

CDR3 DNA: TGCAGTGCTAGAGATCGGGGTCGCGTGTTTGGCGGTCATTCCTACGAGCAGTACTTC
CDR3 protein: CSARDRGRVFGGHSYEQYF
V gene: TRBV20-1
J gene: TRBJ2-7
D gene: NA
clone size: few

CDR3 DNA: TGTGCCATAGCGGGCCCGAACACCGGGGAGCTGTTTTTT
CDR3 protein: CAIAGPNTGELFF
V gene: TRBV6-5
J gene: TRBJ2-2
D gene: TRBD2
clone size: NA

CDR3 DNA: TGTGCCTGGAGTACTACAACTAATGAAAAACTGTTTTTT
CDR3 protein: CAWSTTTNEKLFF
V gene: TRBV30
J gene: TRBJ1-4
D gene: NA
clone size: many

CDR3 DNA: TGTGCCAGCAGCTTGAAAGCCGGGACATGGTCTTACGAGCAGTACTTC
CDR3 protein: CASSLKAGTWSYEQYF
V gene: TRBV7-9
J gene: TRBJ2-7
D gene: NA
clone size: once

CDR3 DNA: TGCGCCAGCAGCCAAGATCCCGGAGCGAGTGGCGGGAGATACGATGAGCAGTTCTTC
CDR3 protein: CASSQDPGASGGRYDEQFF
V gene: TRBV4-3
J gene: TRBJ2-1
D gene: TRBD2
clone size: many

CDR3 DNA: TGTGCCAGCGTGAAGTCGGACGGGAGAACTGAAGCTTTCTTT
CDR3 protein: CASVKSDGRTEAFF
V gene: TRBV28
J gene: TRBJ1-1
D gene: NA
clone size: many

CDR3 DNA: TGTGCCAGCAGTTTACTGGAACAGGTCAATCAGCCCCAGCATTTT
CDR3 protein: CASSLLEQVNQPQHF
V gene: TRBV28
J gene: TRBJ1-5
D gene: NA
clone size: few

CDR3 DNA: TGTGCCAGCAGGGGCCTAGATCGTAGCAATCAGCCCCAGCATTTT
CDR3 protein: CASRGLDRSNQPQHF
V gene: TRBV28
J gene: TRBJ1-5
D gene: NA
clone size: many

CDR3 DNA: TGTGCCAGCAGACTTAGCGGCGCCAATGAGCAGTTCTTC
CDR3 protein: CASRLSGANEQFF
V gene: TRBV28
J gene: TRBJ2-1
D gene: NA
clone size: NA

CDR3 DNA: TGTGCCAGCAGCCGCGACTGGAACTACGAGCAGTACTTC
CDR3 protein: CASSRDWNYEQYF
V gene: TRBV5-4
J gene: TRBJ2-7
D gene: NA
clone size: many